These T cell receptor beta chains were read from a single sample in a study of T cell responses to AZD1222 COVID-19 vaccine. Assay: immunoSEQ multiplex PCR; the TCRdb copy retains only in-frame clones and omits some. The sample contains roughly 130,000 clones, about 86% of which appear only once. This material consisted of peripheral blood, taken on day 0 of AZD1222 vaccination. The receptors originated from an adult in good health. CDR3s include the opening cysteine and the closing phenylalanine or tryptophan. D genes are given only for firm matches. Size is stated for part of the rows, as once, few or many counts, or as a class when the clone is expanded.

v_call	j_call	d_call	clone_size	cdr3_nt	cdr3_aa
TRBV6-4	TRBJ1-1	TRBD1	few	TGTGCCAGCAGGCTGACAGGGAGAACTGAAGCTTTCTTT	CASRLTGRTEAFF
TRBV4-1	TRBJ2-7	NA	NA	TGCGCCAGCAGCCAAGGGAGCCACTACGAGCAGTACTTC	CASSQGSHYEQYF
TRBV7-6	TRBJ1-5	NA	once	TGTGCCAGCAGCTTATCGGGCGCCGTATTTGATCAGCCCCAGCATTTT	CASSLSGAVFDQPQHF
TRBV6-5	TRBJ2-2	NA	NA	TGTGCCAGCAGTTACGGCCGGACCGGGGAGCTGTTTTTT	CASSYGRTGELFF
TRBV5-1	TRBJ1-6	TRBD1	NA	TGCGCCAGCAGCTCGGGGACAGGGGTGAGGTCACCCCTCCACTTT	CASSSGTGVRSPLHF
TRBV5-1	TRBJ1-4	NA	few	TGCGCCAGCAGCAACAGTAATAATGAAAAACTGTTTTTT	CASSNSNNEKLFF
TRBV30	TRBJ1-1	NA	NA	TGTGCCTGCGAAGGGTTCAACACTGAAGCTTTCTTT	CACEGFNTEAFF
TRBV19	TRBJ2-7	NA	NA	TGTGCCAGTAGTATAGGGAGAGACTACGAGCAGTACTTC	CASSIGRDYEQYF
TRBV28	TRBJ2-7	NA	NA	TGTGCCAGCAGTTTAGAAGGTTTAGGTTACTCCTACGAGCAGTACTTC	CASSLEGLGYSYEQYF
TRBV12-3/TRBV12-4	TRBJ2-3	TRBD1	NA	TGTGCCAGCGACAGGGGTATCACAGATACGCAGTATTTT	CASDRGITDTQYF
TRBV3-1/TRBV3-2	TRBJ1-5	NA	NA	TGTGCCAGCAGCCAGGAGAGGGGTCAGCCCCAGCATTTT	CASSQERGQPQHF
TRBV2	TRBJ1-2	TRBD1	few	TGTGCCAGTCCGGTAAAGGGACAGGGCCTGGGCTACACCTTC	CASPVKGQGLGYTF
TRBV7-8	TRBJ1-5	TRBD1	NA	TGTGCCAGCAGCTTTGGTCGGGGACAGAGCAATCAGCCCCAGCATTTT	CASSFGRGQSNQPQHF
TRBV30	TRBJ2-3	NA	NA	TGTGCCTGGAGTAGGGCGGGGCCCCCCGATACGCAGTATTTT	CAWSRAGPPDTQYF
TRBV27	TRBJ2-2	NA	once	TGTGCCAGCAGTTTTGGGACCGGGGAGCTGTTTTTT	CASSFGTGELFF
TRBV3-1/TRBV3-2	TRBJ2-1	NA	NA	TGTGCCAGCAGTTCGACATCAGAGCGGAGGAATGAGCAGTTCTTC	CASSSTSERRNEQFF
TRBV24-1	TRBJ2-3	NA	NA	TGTGCCACCAGTGTGACAGGTAGCACAGATACGCAGTATTTT	CATSVTGSTDTQYF
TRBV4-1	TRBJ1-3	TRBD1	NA	TGCGCCAGCAGCCAGCCAGACAGGGCGTCGGACACCATATATTTT	CASSQPDRASDTIYF
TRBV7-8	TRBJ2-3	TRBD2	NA	TGTGCCAGCAGCTTGGGACTAGCGGAGACAGATACGCAGTATTTT	CASSLGLAETDTQYF
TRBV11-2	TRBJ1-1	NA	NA	TGTGCCAGCAGCTCCCGCCGGGGAAACACTGAAGCTTTCTTT	CASSSRRGNTEAFF
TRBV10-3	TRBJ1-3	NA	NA	TGTGCCATCAGTGAGTCGGCCTCGAGGGACACCATATATTTT	CAISESASRDTIYF
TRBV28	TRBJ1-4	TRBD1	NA	TGTGCCAGCAGTGCCGACAGGGGTTCCGATGAAAAACTGTTTTTT	CASSADRGSDEKLFF
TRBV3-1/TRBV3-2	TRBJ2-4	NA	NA	TGTGCCAGCAGCCAAGAAGGTCTGGGACATCAGAGTTCGGCCAAAAACATTCAGTACTTC	CASSQEGLGHQSSAKNIQYF
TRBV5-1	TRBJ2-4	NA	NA	TGCGCCAGCAGCTTTGCCCCCCCGCGTGACGACATTCAGTACTTC	CASSFAPPRDDIQYF
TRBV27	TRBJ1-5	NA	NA	TGTGCCAGTCAAGGGGGAGGTCAGCCCCAGCATTTT	CASQGGGQPQHF
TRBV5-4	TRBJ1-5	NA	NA	TGTGCCAGCAGCTTGGACAGACAGCCCCAGCATTTT	CASSLDRQPQHF
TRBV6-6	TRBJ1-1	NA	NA	TGTGCCAGCAGTTATATAGAAGACGGGGCGGCTTTCTTT	CASSYIEDGAAFF